This passage covers 21 T cell receptor beta chains from one sample sequenced in a study of T-cell memory formation after mild COVID-19. MiXCR, run by TCRdb on the 5' RACE reads, gives a single entry per CDR3 protein. The sample shows around 100,000 distinct CDR3 sequences, about 24% of them seen only once. The material sequenced was PBMCs or a T cell subset sorted from them (not recorded which). The receptors originated from a man younger than 30 who had mild COVID-19 (a few samples of this study predate the infection). Cell type and time point are not known.

This clonotype was seen a handful of times. The chain employs TRBV7-8 and TRBJ2-5; no definite D call. V gave up 3 bases and J gave up 2 bases, with 10 bases separating them. CDR1 is SGHVS, CDR2 FQNEAQ, per germline. This CDR3 has 14 residues. CDR3 loop: CASSFFGLQETQYF. CDR3 in DNA: TGTGCCAGCAGCTTTTTCGGGCTACAAGAGACCCAGTACTTC. Variable domain in full (rest from reference TRBV7-8 and TRBJ2-5): GAGVSQSPRYKVAKRGQDVALRCDPISGHVSLFWYQQALGQGPEFLTYFQNEAQLDKSGLPSDRFFAERPEGSVSTLKIQRTQQEDSAVYLCASSFFGLQETQYFGPGTRLLVL.

This chain links TRBV5-1 with TRBJ2-2; D may be TRBD2 (5 bases). The CDR3 is 15 amino acids. The ends were cut back, 6 bases at V and 1 base at J, with 13 bases in the middle. The germline CDR1 and CDR2 sequences are SGHRS and YFSETQ. This CDR3 reads CASNPGRGNTGELFF. The CDR3 bases are TGCGCCAGCAACCCCGGCCGGGGGAACACCGGGGAGCTGTTTTTT. The entire variable domain, with the rest obtained from reference TRBV5-1 and TRBJ2-2, is as follows: KAGVTQTPRYLIKTRGQQVTLSCSPISGHRSVSWYQQTPGQGLQFLFEYFSETQRNKGNFPGRFSGRQFSNSRSEMNVSTLELGDSALYLCASNPGRGNTGELFFGEGSRLTVL.

This clonotype has a handful of counts. This chain uses TRBV4-3 with TRBJ1-1; weak D call: TRBD1 (5 bases). Germline lookup yields CDR1 LGHNA and CDR2 YSLEER. This CDR3 contains 15 residues. The V end lost 0 bases, the J end lost 2 bases, and 10 bases lay between the germline ends. The CDR3 is CASSQDPGTNTEAFF. The DNA for the CDR3 is TGCGCCAGCAGCCAAGATCCAGGGACCAACACTGAAGCTTTCTTT.

The rearrangement links TRBV5-1 to TRBJ2-7; 9 bases map to TRBD1. With 3 bases clipped from V and 3 bases from J, the junction kept 4 bases outside the gene matches. CDR1 and CDR2 (germline): SGHRS, YFSETQ. This CDR3 is 14 amino acids long. DNA for the CDR3: TGCGCCAGCAGCTACGGGACAGGGAACTACGAGCAGTACGTC. This gives the protein CASSYGTGNYEQYV.

This clonotype was detected only a few times. The chain is built from TRBV9 and TRBJ1-1, with TRBD1 matching over 8 bases. Germline V gene lookup returns CDR1 SGDLS and CDR2 YYNGEE. V gave up 0 bases and J gave up 1 base; unmatched junction bases: 2. This CDR3 has 15 residues. The CDR3 DNA sequence: TGTGCCAGCAGCGTAGCGGGACAGGCGAACACTGAAGCTTTCTTT. This encodes CASSVAGQANTEAFF.

This clonotype appeared once. V gene TRBV19 combines with J gene TRBJ1-2; D unclear. The CDR3 spans 13 residues. Germline-derived CDR1 and CDR2 are LNHDA and SQIVND (reference sequence). Between the trimmed V and J ends, which lost 6 bases and 5 bases, there was a span of 13 bases. CDR3 residues: CASSLQTAYGYTF. The DNA of the CDR3 is TGTGCCAGTAGCCTGCAGACTGCTTATGGCTACACCTTC.

This clonotype has only a few counts. CDR3 in amino acids: CASSLDAGSYEQYF. CDR3 in DNA: TGCGCCAGCAGCTTGGATGCGGGAAGTTACGAGCAGTACTTC. The rearrangement links TRBV5-1 to TRBJ2-7; D is perhaps TRBD2 (6 bases). The CDR3 sequence is 14 residues long. Between the trimmed V and J ends, which lost 0 bases and 4 bases, there was a span of 11 bases. In germline, CDR1 is SGHRS, CDR2 YFSETQ. Variable domain in full (rest from reference TRBV5-1 and TRBJ2-7): KAGVTQTPRYLIKTRGQQVTLSCSPISGHRSVSWYQQTPGQGLQFLFEYFSETQRNKGNFPGRFSGRQFSNSRSEMNVSTLELGDSALYLCASSLDAGSYEQYFGPGTRLTVT.

The V gene is TRBV11-3, the J gene TRBJ1-2; a possible D gene is TRBD1 (6 bases). Trimming removed 3 bases at V and 8 bases at J, with 13 bases between. The CDR3 sequence is 13 residues long. CDR1 SGHNT and CDR2 YENEEA come from the germline V gene. CDR3 nucleotide sequence: TGTGCCAGCAGCTTTGAGGGGGAGCGCGGCTACACCTTC. It is translated as CASSFEGERGYTF.

There are many counts of this clonotype. This chain connects TRBV27 to TRBJ2-1; 9 bases are a match to TRBD2. The V segment lost 8 bases and the J segment 5 bases; nucleotides outside the gene matches: 4. CDR3 length equals 13 residues. CDR1 is MNHEY and CDR2 is SMNVEV in the germline V gene (reference sequence). The CDR3 DNA follows: TGTGCCAGCTCCTCTAGCGGGGACAATGAGCAGTTCTTC. Protein sequence: CASSSSGDNEQFF.

The chain combines TRBV7-9 with TRBJ1-1; D gene uncertain. Germline values: CDR1 SEHNR, CDR2 FQNEAQ (reference sequence). The V end was cut by 1 base, the J end by 4 bases, with 13 bases between. This CDR3 spans 15 amino acids. The CDR3 is CASSLEAGGITEAFF. The CDR3 DNA follows: TGTGCCAGCAGCTTAGAGGCGGGCGGTATCACTGAAGCTTTCTTT.

The V gene is TRBV3-1, the J gene TRBJ2-3; D is possibly TRBD2 (6 bases). Germline V gene lookup returns CDR1 LGHDT and CDR2 YNNKEL (reference sequence). The germline V and J ends were trimmed by 4 bases and 6 bases, with 14 bases remaining between them. The CDR3 has 14 residues. DNA for the CDR3: TGTGCCAGCAGCCGCCCTAATGCGGGGGATACGCAGTATTTT. It yields the protein CASSRPNAGDTQYF.

This clonotype was found many times. The genes are TRBV7-8 and TRBJ2-3; D is unresolved. Germline lookup yields CDR1 SGHVS and CDR2 FQNEAQ. The CDR3 covers 12 residues. V was shortened by 5 bases and J by 5 bases, with 8 bases between the two germline ends. The CDR3: CASSQNLDTQYF. Written as DNA, the CDR3 is TGTGCCAGCAGCCAAAACTTAGATACGCAGTATTTT.

This clonotype was seen a few times. The chain couples TRBV4-1 to TRBJ2-7, with D maybe TRBD2 (6 bases). V lost 1 base to trimming and J lost 5 bases, with 12 bases between them. Germline V CDR1 and CDR2: MGHRA, YSYEKL. The CDR3 contains 14 residues. CDR3 in amino acids: CASSQGGGIHEQYF. The CDR3 region has the DNA TGCGCCAGCAGCCAAGGGGGCGGGATCCACGAGCAGTACTTC.

In this sample, this clonotype turned up a few times. V is TRBV9 and J is TRBJ2-3, with 7 nucleotides matching TRBD1. Germline V gene lookup returns CDR1 SGDLS and CDR2 YYNGEE. The V gene end was trimmed by 7 bases and the J gene end by 2 bases; junction bases not matched to a gene: 7. CDR3 length: 14 amino acids. CDR3: CASRGQLNTDTQYF. The CDR3 DNA follows: TGTGCCAGCCGGGGACAGTTGAACACAGATACGCAGTATTTT.

The V call is TRBV12-3 or TRBV12-4, the J call TRBJ1-1; D not certain. The CDR3 has 12 residues. Trimming took off 7 bases at V and 3 bases at J, with 9 bases between the two ends. Here the CDR3 reads CASTQVDTEAFF. The CDR3, as DNA: TGTGCCAGCACCCAAGTGGACACTGAAGCTTTCTTT.

The chain links TRBV6-6 to TRBJ1-5; D remains ambiguous. Germline values: CDR1 MNHNY, CDR2 SVGAGI (reference sequence). The CDR3 totals 14 residues. V gave up 0 bases and J gave up 7 bases, with 10 bases separating them. The CDR3 sequence is CASSYSAEYQPQHF. In nucleotides, the CDR3 is TGTGCCAGCAGTTACTCGGCAGAATACCAGCCCCAGCATTTT.

V gene TRBV4-2 combines with J gene TRBJ2-7; perhaps D is TRBD1 or TRBD2 (5 bases each). Trimming took off 0 bases at V and 3 bases at J, with 18 bases between the two ends. The length of the CDR3 is 17 residues. In germline, CDR1 is LGHNA, CDR2 YNFKEQ. CDR3 protein: CASSQEATAGSFYEQYF. Written as DNA, the CDR3 is TGTGCCAGCAGCCAAGAAGCCACAGCAGGGAGTTTCTACGAGCAGTACTTC.

The rearrangement joins TRBV12-3 or TRBV12-4 to TRBJ2-5, with 7 bases identical to TRBD2. Germline trimming cut 5 bases from V and 7 bases from J; bases unmatched to any gene: 10. The CDR3 totals 14 residues. The CDR3 DNA sequence: TGTGCCAGCAGTCCGTCGGAGATAGCGGGGACCCAGTACTTC. Translated, it gives CASSPSEIAGTQYF.

At least ten counts were recorded for this clonotype. This sequence joins TRBV5-1 and TRBJ2-1; TRBD2 aligns across 11 bases. Germline values: CDR1 SGHRS, CDR2 YFSETQ. Trimming cost V 4 bases and J 2 bases; bases outside gene matches: 5. The CDR3 runs 16 residues. The CDR3 is CASSLTSGGTYNEQFF. The DNA for the CDR3 is TGCGCCAGCAGCCTAACTAGCGGGGGAACCTACAATGAGCAGTTCTTC.

This clonotype was seen a few times. CDR3 sequence: CASSPGQFSYNEQFF. CDR3 coding DNA: TGTGCCAGCAGCCCCGGACAGTTCTCCTACAATGAGCAGTTCTTC. This chain connects TRBV7-7 to TRBJ2-1, with D perhaps TRBD1 (6 bases). This CDR3 region has 15 residues. Germline-derived CDR1 and CDR2 are SSHAT and FNYEAQ (reference sequence). V was clipped by 5 bases and J by 0 bases, with 11 bases between them.

The sample holds a few counts of this clonotype. The V call is TRBV10-3, the J call TRBJ1-5; no clear D. This CDR3 spans 13 amino acids. The ends were cut back, 5 bases at V and 6 bases at J, with 11 bases in the middle. The germline V gene encodes CDR1 ENHRY and CDR2 SYGVKD. The CDR3 bases are TGTGCCATCAGTACGCGATTAAGTCAGCCCCAGCATTTT. Protein sequence: CAISTRLSQPQHF.